Shown below are 23 T cell receptor beta chains from a single sample sequenced in a study of radiotherapy plus CTLA-4 blockade in lung cancer. TCRdb's table, derived via immunoSEQ multiplex PCR, lists solely in-frame clones and lacks some. The repertoire includes 75,000 to 100,000 clones, around 86% of them detected once, and around 3.7% sits in the top ten. The starting material was peripheral blood, obtained from a patient treated with radiotherapy plus ipilimumab. Source of these receptors: a human donor with non-small cell lung cancer who had a partial response to radiotherapy plus ipilimumab.

The rearrangement links TRBV7-2 to TRBJ2-3, with 7 bases lining up with TRBD1. The CDR3 length is 17 residues. With 5 bases clipped from V and 2 bases from J, the junction kept 13 bases outside the gene matches. The germline V gene encodes CDR1 SGHTA and CDR2 FQGNSA. The CDR3 is CASSRAPGQRITDTQYF. The CDR3 DNA reads as TGTGCCAGCAGCCGCGCACCGGGACAGCGAATCACAGATACGCAGTATTTT. Using reference TRBV7-2 and TRBJ2-3 for the parts outside the CDR3, the full variable domain is GAGVSQSPSNKVTEKGKDVELRCDPISGHTALYWYRQSLGQGLEFLIYFQGNSAPDKSGLPSDRFSAERTGGSVSTLTIQRTQQEDSAVYLCASSRAPGQRITDTQYFGPGTRLTVL.

The chain uses TRBV19 and TRBJ1-4, with D possibly being TRBD1 (5 bases). CDR3 length: 16 amino acids. V shed 8 bases and J shed 2 bases, with 18 bases lying between them. Germline CDR1 LNHDA, CDR2 SQIVND (reference sequence). DNA for the CDR3: TGTGCCAGTCGTGACCGAGCGGGACCTACTAATGAAAAACTGTTTTTT. Translation gives CASRDRAGPTNEKLFF.

The J gene is TRBJ2-3, the V gene TRBV14; the D is unclear. There are 16 residues in the CDR3. Trimming shortened V by 3 bases and J by 0 bases, and 13 bases separated the two germline ends. Per germline, CDR1 SGHDN and CDR2 FVKESK. CDR3 bases: TGTGCCAGCAGCCATTTCGTCGTTACTAGCACAGATACGCAGTATTTT. Translated, it gives CASSHFVVTSTDTQYF.

The DNA of the CDR3 is TGTGCCAGCAGTGACGGGGGATCCTACAATGAGCAGTTCTTC. Its protein product is CASSDGGSYNEQFF. V gene TRBV2 combines with J gene TRBJ2-1; weak D call: TRBD2 (6 bases). Trimming stripped 3 bases from V and 1 base from J, with 7 bases between. Germline V gene data show CDR1 as SNHLY and CDR2 as FYNNEI. The CDR3 contains 14 residues.

The V and J genes are TRBV27 and TRBJ2-5; 16 bases align to TRBD2. The closer fit of TRBJ2-7 to the DNA end suggests the J call may be wrong. The CDR3 covers 17 residues. Germline CDR1 is MNHEY and CDR2 is SMNVEV (reference sequence). CDR3 nucleotides: TGTGCCAGCAGTTTATCGGGACTAGCGGGAGGGTCCTACGAGCAGTACTTC. Its protein is CASSLSGLAGGSYEQYF.

The genes are TRBV7-3 and TRBJ2-1, with D hard to call. The germline V gene has CDR1 SGHTA and CDR2 FQGTGA. The CDR3 is made up of 12 amino acids. The V and J ends lost 2 bases and 5 bases respectively, with 4 bases between them. CDR3 nucleotides: TGTGCCAGCAGCTTACGGGACAATGAGCAGTTCTTC. Its protein is CASSLRDNEQFF.

V gene TRBV5-1 combines with J gene TRBJ2-1; 9 bases align to TRBD2. The CDR3 is 15 residues long. Germline V gene data show CDR1 as SGHRS and CDR2 as YFSETQ. J was trimmed by 7 bases and V by 0 bases; bases with no gene match: 5. CDR3 amino acids: CASSLAPSGKNEQFF. The CDR3 DNA sequence: TGCGCCAGCAGCTTGGCTCCTAGCGGGAAGAATGAGCAGTTCTTC.

The CDR3 DNA is TGTGCCTGGAGTCCTAGGACACCCGCCGGCAATCAGCCCCAGCATTTT. Its translation is CAWSPRTPAGNQPQHF. The V call is TRBV30, the J call TRBJ1-5, with D possibly being TRBD1 (5 bases). Trimming stripped 2 bases from V and 2 bases from J, with 16 bases between. Germline assignment: CDR1 GTSNPN and CDR2 SVGIG (reference sequence). CDR3 length: 16 amino acids.

The gene calls are TRBV7-3 and TRBJ1-2; D may be TRBD1 (6 bases). V lost 1 base, J lost 4 bases, and 13 bases lay in between. This CDR3 is 15 amino acids long. Germline CDR1 SGHTA, CDR2 FQGTGA. CDR3 sequence (DNA): TGTGCCAGCAGCTTAATCCGACAGGCGACCTATGGCTACACCTTC. Protein: CASSLIRQATYGYTF.

The sample holds one count of this clone. The chain carries TRBV7-3 and TRBJ2-1; D is possibly TRBD1 (5 bases). The germline gives CDR1 SGHTA, CDR2 FQGTGA. The CDR3 sequence is 12 residues long. V shed 4 bases and J shed 10 bases, with 11 bases lying between them. CDR3 in amino acids: CASSSQGLEQFF. The CDR3 DNA sequence: TGTGCCAGCAGCTCTCAGGGTTTAGAGCAGTTCTTC. The full variable domain, its missing parts supplied by reference TRBV7-3 and TRBJ2-1, is GAGVSQTPSNKVTEKGKYVELRCDPISGHTALYWYRQSLGQGPEFLIYFQGTGAADDSGLPNDRFFAVRPEGSVSTLKIQRTERGDSAVYLCASSSQGLEQFFGPGTRLTVL.

The chain uses TRBV5-1 and TRBJ1-2; 7 bases match TRBD1. The J segment lost 6 bases and the V segment lost 4 bases, leaving 9 bases of the junction unmatched. Germline assignment: CDR1 SGHRS and CDR2 YFSETQ. The CDR3 is 14 amino acids. In nucleotides, the CDR3 is TGCGCCAGCAGCGAATCGGACAGGCCGAATGGCTACACCTTC. Encoded protein: CASSESDRPNGYTF.

The V and J genes are TRBV4-2 and TRBJ2-1; D may be TRBD2 (5 bases). This CDR3 spans 16 amino acids. V was clipped by 3 bases and J by 5 bases, with 17 bases between them. The germline V gene encodes CDR1 LGHNA and CDR2 YNFKEQ. For the CDR3, the DNA is TGTGCCAGCAGCCACGCCGGGAATGGGCAGAACAATGAGCAGTTCTTC. Protein sequence: CASSHAGNGQNNEQFF.

The chain carries TRBV18 and TRBJ2-1; the match to TRBD2 covers 10 bases. Germline V CDR1 and CDR2: KGHSH, LQKENI. The CDR3 runs to 17 residues. V lost 3 bases to trimming and J lost 7 bases; unmatched junction nucleotides: 12. The CDR3 loop is CASSPFFLAGGINEQFF. CDR3 in DNA: TGTGCCAGCTCACCTTTTTTCTTAGCGGGAGGTATTAATGAGCAGTTCTTC.

The table lists this clone with a count of one. The chain has TRBV5-4 and TRBJ2-5; 8 bases are a match to TRBD2. From germline, CDR1 is SGHNT and CDR2 YYREEE (reference sequence). J gave up 2 bases and V 1 base, and 1 base lay outside the gene matches. This CDR3 has 14 residues. CDR3 sequence: CASSLSGGQETQYF. CDR3 bases: TGTGCCAGCAGCTTGAGCGGGGGACAAGAGACCCAGTACTTC.

The rearrangement joins TRBV11-2 to TRBJ2-1, with 9 positions matching TRBD2. Germline CDR1 is SGHAT and CDR2 is FQNNGV. This CDR3 region has 17 residues. After removal of 4 bases from V and 8 bases from J, the junction contained 15 bases not matched to a gene. The CDR3: CASSSTRGVAGVYEQFF. The CDR3 DNA is TGTGCCAGCAGCTCAACACGGGGGGTAGCGGGAGTTTATGAGCAGTTCTTC.

In its sample, this clone was seen once. V and J are TRBV19 and TRBJ1-5; no reliable D call. The V end was cut by 1 base, the J end by 5 bases, with 9 bases between. There are 14 residues in the CDR3. Germline CDR1 LNHDA, CDR2 SQIVND (reference sequence). The CDR3: CASSIGLADQPQHF. The CDR3 DNA reads as TGTGCCAGTAGTATAGGTCTCGCAGATCAGCCCCAGCATTTT.

The chain is built from TRBV5-4 and TRBJ2-7, with D perhaps TRBD2 (6 bases). The CDR3 sequence is 14 residues long. V was cut by 4 bases and J by 3 bases, with 14 bases left in between. CDR1 and CDR2 from the germline V gene are SGHNT and YYREEE (reference sequence). The chain's CDR3 is CASSLGTQIYEQYF. DNA of the CDR3: TGTGCCAGCAGCCTCGGGACTCAAATCTACGAGCAGTACTTC.

This chain joins TRBV21-1 and TRBJ1-1; the table gives TRBD1 as D, unverified against the DNA. TRBV21-1 is shown as a pseudogene. CDR3 length equals 10 residues. The CDR3 reads CAAKGAEAFF. The CDR3 DNA is TGTGCCGCCAAAGGGGCTGAAGCTTTCTTT.

J is TRBJ2-1 and V is TRBV19, with TRBD2 as a possible D gene (7 bases). The germline V gene has CDR1 LNHDA and CDR2 SQIVND (reference sequence). Trimming removed 5 bases from V and 3 bases from J, with 17 bases in between. The length of the CDR3 is 16 residues. The CDR3 region is CASSPINREGYNEQFF. The CDR3 DNA is TGTGCCAGTAGTCCGATAAACAGGGAGGGCTACAATGAGCAGTTCTTC.

This clone was recorded only once. J is TRBJ2-1 and V is TRBV29-1, with 7 bases aligning to TRBD2. CDR1 and CDR2 from the germline V gene are SQVTM and ANQGSEA. This CDR3 has 13 residues. The junction had 5 bases not matched to a gene; V was cut back by 6 bases and J by 3 bases. CDR3 protein: CSVGTTYYNEQFF. The CDR3 region has the DNA TGCAGCGTCGGGACTACTTACTACAATGAGCAGTTCTTC.

The chain recombines TRBV28 with TRBJ1-3, with a weak D call TRBD1 (6 bases). This CDR3 contains 18 residues. The ends were cut back, 3 bases at V and 6 bases at J, with 24 bases in the middle. CDR1 and CDR2 from the germline V gene are MDHEN and SYDVKM. In DNA, the CDR3 is TGTGCCAGCAGTTTTTTCCTGGAGGACAGTGCTCTGGAAAACACCATATATTTT. Its translation is CASSFFLEDSALENTIYF.

This clone was observed a few times. The rearrangement uses TRBV28 and TRBJ2-1; TRBD2 matches at 9 bases. Per the germline V gene, CDR1 is MDHEN and CDR2 is SYDVKM. The V and J ends lost 5 bases and 7 bases, in that order; junction bases with no gene match: 9. CDR3 length: 15 residues. CDR3 loop: CASSDTVSGRNEQFF. The CDR3 region has the DNA TGTGCCAGCAGTGACACCGTCAGCGGGAGGAATGAGCAGTTCTTC.

The V gene is TRBV5-1, the J gene TRBJ2-2, with 7 bases aligning to TRBD2. Germline V gene lookup returns CDR1 SGHRS and CDR2 YFSETQ. J gave up 3 bases and V 1 base, and 3 bases lay outside the gene matches. The CDR3 has 15 residues. CDR3 region: CASSLMGGDTGELFF. The CDR3 nucleotides read TGCGCCAGCAGCTTGATGGGGGGGGACACCGGGGAGCTGTTTTTT.